The rows below give T cell receptor beta chains drawn from one sample of a study of blood T cell repertoires in COVID-19. Sequencing was performed with immunoSEQ multiplex PCR; in TCRdb, only in-frame clones are kept and a portion is missing. Of around 370,000 clones in the sample, 85% to 90% were seen once. The sample consisted of peripheral blood. The source of these receptors is a woman in her seventies with COVID-19, enrolled during active disease. The CDR3 runs from the conserved cysteine through the conserved F or W. The D gene is left open where the match is weak. Size is stated for part of the rows, as once, few or many counts, or as a class when the clone is expanded.

v_call: TRBV12-3/TRBV12-4; d_call: NA; j_call: TRBJ1-2; clone_size: NA; cdr3_nt: TGTGCCAGCAGTTTAAGGGGGTTCGGCTACACCTTC; cdr3_aa: CASSLRGFGYTF
v_call: TRBV6-5; d_call: TRBD1; j_call: TRBJ1-3; clone_size: NA; cdr3_nt: TGTGCCAGCAGTCTGGGACAGAGCTCTGGAAACACCATATATTTT; cdr3_aa: CASSLGQSSGNTIYF
v_call: TRBV24-1; d_call: TRBD1; j_call: TRBJ2-1; clone_size: NA; cdr3_nt: TGTGCCACCAGTGACTCCCAACAGGGGGTGAGGAATGAGCAGTTCTTC; cdr3_aa: CATSDSQQGVRNEQFF
v_call: TRBV4-3; d_call: NA; j_call: TRBJ1-1; clone_size: NA; cdr3_nt: TGCGCCAGCAGCCCCAGAGCGGGGACTGAAGCTTTCTTT; cdr3_aa: CASSPRAGTEAFF
v_call: TRBV3-1/TRBV3-2; d_call: NA; j_call: TRBJ2-5; clone_size: NA; cdr3_nt: TGTGCCAGCAGCCAAGCGGGGGTGCTTCAAGAGACCCAGTACTTC; cdr3_aa: CASSQAGVLQETQYF
v_call: TRBV6-6; d_call: TRBD2; j_call: TRBJ2-7; clone_size: NA; cdr3_nt: TGTGCCAGCAGTCCAGCGGGGCACAACTCCTACGAGCAGTACTTC; cdr3_aa: CASSPAGHNSYEQYF
v_call: TRBV6-5; d_call: NA; j_call: TRBJ1-1; clone_size: NA; cdr3_nt: TGTGCCAGCAGTTACGATACAGTGAACACTGAAGCTTTCTTT; cdr3_aa: CASSYDTVNTEAFF
v_call: TRBV5-1; d_call: TRBD1; j_call: TRBJ2-1; clone_size: NA; cdr3_nt: TGCGCCAGCAGCACCCGGACAGGGGATGAGCAGTTCTTC; cdr3_aa: CASSTRTGDEQFF
v_call: TRBV7-9; d_call: NA; j_call: TRBJ1-2; clone_size: NA; cdr3_nt: TGTGCCAGCAGCGCCCGGGGGGGGGCCAACTATGGCTACACCTTC; cdr3_aa: CASSARGGANYGYTF
v_call: TRBV29-1; d_call: NA; j_call: TRBJ1-5; clone_size: once; cdr3_nt: TGCAGCGCAGCCGGGGGGCTAGATCAGCCCCAGCATTTT; cdr3_aa: CSAAGGLDQPQHF
v_call: TRBV7-9; d_call: NA; j_call: TRBJ1-5; clone_size: NA; cdr3_nt: TGTGCCAGCAGCTTAGGAGATAGCAATCAGCCCCAGCATTTT; cdr3_aa: CASSLGDSNQPQHF
v_call: TRBV9; d_call: NA; j_call: TRBJ2-2; clone_size: NA; cdr3_nt: TGTGCCAGCAGCGGGACTCAACGGACGAACACCGGGGAGCTGTTTTTT; cdr3_aa: CASSGTQRTNTGELFF
v_call: TRBV9; d_call: NA; j_call: TRBJ2-6; clone_size: NA; cdr3_nt: TGTGCCAGCAGCGTAGCATCTGGGGCCAACGTCCTGACTTTC; cdr3_aa: CASSVASGANVLTF
v_call: TRBV30; d_call: NA; j_call: TRBJ1-1; clone_size: NA; cdr3_nt: TGTGCCTGGAGTGGGTCAGTTACTTCGGGGGGTGCTTTCTTT; cdr3_aa: CAWSGSVTSGGAFF
v_call: TRBV9; d_call: NA; j_call: TRBJ2-1; clone_size: NA; cdr3_nt: TGTGCCAGCAGCGTTAATAATGAGCAGTTCTTC; cdr3_aa: CASSVNNEQFF
v_call: TRBV6-2/TRBV6-3; d_call: NA; j_call: TRBJ1-3; clone_size: NA; cdr3_nt: TGTGCCAGCAGTTCACATCGGGTGACCTCTGGAAACACCATATATTTT; cdr3_aa: CASSSHRVTSGNTIYF
v_call: TRBV7-8; d_call: TRBD1; j_call: TRBJ1-1; clone_size: NA; cdr3_nt: TGTGCCAGCAGCCTGGACAGGGGTGAAGCTTTCTTT; cdr3_aa: CASSLDRGEAFF
v_call: TRBV10-2; d_call: TRBD2; j_call: TRBJ2-5; clone_size: NA; cdr3_nt: TGCGCCAGCAGGACTAGCGGCAAGGTCCAAGAGACCCAGTACTTC; cdr3_aa: CASRTSGKVQETQYF
v_call: TRBV9; d_call: TRBD2; j_call: TRBJ2-3; clone_size: NA; cdr3_nt: TGTGCCAGCAGCACTAGCGGGGGGGCCACAGATACGCAGTATTTT; cdr3_aa: CASSTSGGATDTQYF
v_call: TRBV2; d_call: NA; j_call: TRBJ2-6; clone_size: NA; cdr3_nt: TGTGCCAGCAGTGCGGGGACTGGGGCCAACGTCCTGACTTTC; cdr3_aa: CASSAGTGANVLTF
v_call: TRBV5-1; d_call: TRBD1; j_call: TRBJ2-5; clone_size: NA; cdr3_nt: TGCGCCAGCAGCTTGGGACAGGGCCAAGAGACCCAGTACTTC; cdr3_aa: CASSLGQGQETQYF
v_call: TRBV9; d_call: TRBD2; j_call: TRBJ2-3; clone_size: NA; cdr3_nt: TGTGCCAGCCGGGCGGGGGGGCCTGGTACGCAGTATTTT; cdr3_aa: CASRAGGPGTQYF
v_call: TRBV7-3; d_call: NA; j_call: TRBJ2-3; clone_size: NA; cdr3_nt: TGTGCCAGCAGCTTAACGGGGCCCACAGATACGCAGTATTTT; cdr3_aa: CASSLTGPTDTQYF
v_call: TRBV28; d_call: NA; j_call: TRBJ1-2; clone_size: NA; cdr3_nt: TGTGCCAGCCTCGGACTCCCTTCTAACTATGGCTACACCTTC; cdr3_aa: CASLGLPSNYGYTF
v_call: TRBV4-2; d_call: NA; j_call: TRBJ2-7; clone_size: NA; cdr3_nt: TGTGCCAGCAGCCAATCTAGTAACTCCTACGAGCAGTACTTC; cdr3_aa: CASSQSSNSYEQYF
v_call: TRBV19; d_call: TRBD2; j_call: TRBJ2-1; clone_size: NA; cdr3_nt: TGTGCCAGTAGTATACAGAGCGGGGTTGACAATGAGCAGTTCTTC; cdr3_aa: CASSIQSGVDNEQFF
v_call: TRBV28; d_call: NA; j_call: TRBJ1-4; clone_size: NA; cdr3_nt: TGTGCCTGCACCCCCGGAGGGATGCGTGTTGAAAAACTGTTTTTT; cdr3_aa: CACTPGGMRVEKLFF
v_call: TRBV6-5; d_call: NA; j_call: TRBJ2-7; clone_size: NA; cdr3_nt: TGTGCCAGCAGTTACTCCCGGGGTAGTCCACGGGGGGAGCAGTACTTC; cdr3_aa: CASSYSRGSPRGEQYF
v_call: TRBV19; d_call: NA; j_call: TRBJ1-1; clone_size: NA; cdr3_nt: TGTGCCAGTAGTAGTGGAGGTACTGAAGCTTTCTTT; cdr3_aa: CASSSGGTEAFF
v_call: TRBV30; d_call: TRBD2; j_call: TRBJ2-1; clone_size: NA; cdr3_nt: TGTGCCTGGAGTGGGACTAGCGGGGTGAATGAGCAGTTCTTC; cdr3_aa: CAWSGTSGVNEQFF
v_call: TRBV10-3; d_call: NA; j_call: TRBJ2-5; clone_size: NA; cdr3_nt: TGTGCCACCCGGACTACCCAGGGTGATGAGACCCAGTACTTC; cdr3_aa: CATRTTQGDETQYF